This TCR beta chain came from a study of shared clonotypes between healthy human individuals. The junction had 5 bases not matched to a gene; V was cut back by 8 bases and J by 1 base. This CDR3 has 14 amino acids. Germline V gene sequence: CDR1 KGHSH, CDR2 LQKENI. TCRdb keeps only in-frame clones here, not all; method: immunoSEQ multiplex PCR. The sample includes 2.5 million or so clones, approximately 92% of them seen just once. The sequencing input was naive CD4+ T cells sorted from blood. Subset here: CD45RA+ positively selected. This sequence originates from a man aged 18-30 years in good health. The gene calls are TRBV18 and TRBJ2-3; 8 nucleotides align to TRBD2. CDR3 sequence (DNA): TGTGCCAGCCAGCGGGGGCAAGGCACAGATACGCAGTATTTT. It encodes CASQRGQGTDTQYF.